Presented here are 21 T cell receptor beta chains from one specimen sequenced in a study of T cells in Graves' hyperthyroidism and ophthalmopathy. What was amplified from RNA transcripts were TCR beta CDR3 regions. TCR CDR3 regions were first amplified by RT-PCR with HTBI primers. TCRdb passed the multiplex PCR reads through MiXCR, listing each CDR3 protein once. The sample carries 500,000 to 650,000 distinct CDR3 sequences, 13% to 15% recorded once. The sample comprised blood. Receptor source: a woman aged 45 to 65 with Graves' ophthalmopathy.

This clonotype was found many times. CDR3 in DNA: TGTGCCAGCAGCCGGGGCCAGGGACCTGCCTACGAGCAGTACTTC. This sequence encodes CASSRGQGPAYEQYF. The rearrangement links TRBV7-2 to TRBJ2-7, with D possibly being TRBD1 or TRBD2 (5 bases each). This CDR3 comprises 15 residues. Germline CDR1 reads SGHTA; CDR2 reads FQGNSA. Trimming removed 5 bases from V and 2 bases from J, with 16 bases in between.

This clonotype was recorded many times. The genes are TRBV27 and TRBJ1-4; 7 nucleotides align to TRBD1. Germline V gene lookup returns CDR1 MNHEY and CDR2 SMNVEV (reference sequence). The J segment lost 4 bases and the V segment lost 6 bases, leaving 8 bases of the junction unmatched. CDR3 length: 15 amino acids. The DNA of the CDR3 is TGTGCCAGCAGCCGAGACAGGGCCGGTAATGAAAAACTGTTTTTT. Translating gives CASSRDRAGNEKLFF.

Here the CDR3 reads CSARDSSANEQFF. CDR3 nucleotide sequence: TGCAGTGCTAGAGATTCCAGCGCCAATGAGCAGTTCTTC. The chain couples TRBV20-1 to TRBJ2-1; D gene ambiguous. The CDR3 is 13 residues long. Germline V gene sequence: CDR1 DFQATT, CDR2 SNEGSKA (reference sequence). V shed 0 bases and J shed 6 bases, with 9 bases lying between them.

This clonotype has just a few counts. The CDR3 region is CSARVRTSGSRDEQYF. The DNA for the CDR3 is TGCAGTGCTAGAGTAAGGACTAGCGGGAGCCGGGACGAGCAGTACTTC. The genes are TRBV20-1 and TRBJ2-7, with 13 bases lining up with TRBD2. Trimming at V came to 1 base and at J to 5 bases, leaving 8 bases not matched to a gene. This CDR3 has 16 amino acids. CDR1 is DFQATT and CDR2 is SNEGSKA in the germline V gene (reference sequence).

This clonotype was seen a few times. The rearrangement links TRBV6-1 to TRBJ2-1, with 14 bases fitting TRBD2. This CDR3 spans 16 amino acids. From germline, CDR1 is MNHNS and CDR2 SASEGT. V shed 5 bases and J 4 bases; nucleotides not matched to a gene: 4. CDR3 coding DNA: TGTGCCAGCAGTCGGACTAGCGGGAGGACATACAATGAGCAGTTCTTC. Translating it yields CASSRTSGRTYNEQFF.

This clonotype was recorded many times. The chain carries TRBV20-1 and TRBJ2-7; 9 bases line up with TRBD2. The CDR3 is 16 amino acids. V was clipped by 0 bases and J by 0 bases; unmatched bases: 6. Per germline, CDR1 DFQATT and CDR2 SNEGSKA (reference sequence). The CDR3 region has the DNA TGCAGTGCTAGAGATTTAAATAGCGGGAGCTCCTACGAGCAGTACTTC. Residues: CSARDLNSGSSYEQYF.

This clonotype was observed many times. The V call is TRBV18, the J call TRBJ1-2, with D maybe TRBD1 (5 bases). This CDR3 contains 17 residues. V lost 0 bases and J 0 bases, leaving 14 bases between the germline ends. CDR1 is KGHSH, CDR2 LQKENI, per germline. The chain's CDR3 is CASSPPSSRVTNYGYTF. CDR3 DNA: TGTGCCAGCTCACCACCGAGTAGCAGGGTAACTAACTATGGCTACACCTTC.

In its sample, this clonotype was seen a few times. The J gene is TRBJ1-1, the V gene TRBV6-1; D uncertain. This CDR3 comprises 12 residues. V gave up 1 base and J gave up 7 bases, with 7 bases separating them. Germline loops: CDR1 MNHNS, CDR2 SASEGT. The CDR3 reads CASSEGRVEAFF. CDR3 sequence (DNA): TGTGCCAGCAGTGAAGGGAGGGTTGAAGCTTTCTTT.

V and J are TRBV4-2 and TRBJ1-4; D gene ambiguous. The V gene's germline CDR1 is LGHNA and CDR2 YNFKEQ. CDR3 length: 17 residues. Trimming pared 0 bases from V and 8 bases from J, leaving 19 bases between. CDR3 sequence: CASSQELGIGPAEKLFF. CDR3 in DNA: TGTGCCAGCAGCCAAGAGCTCGGGATCGGCCCAGCAGAAAAACTGTTTTTT.

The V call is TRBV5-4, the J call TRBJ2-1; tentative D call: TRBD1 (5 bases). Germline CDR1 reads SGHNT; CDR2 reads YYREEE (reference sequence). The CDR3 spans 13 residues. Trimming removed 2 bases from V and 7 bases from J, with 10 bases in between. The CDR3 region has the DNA TGTGCCAGCAGCTTTGGGGCAGAGAATGAGCAGTTCTTC. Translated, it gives CASSFGAENEQFF.

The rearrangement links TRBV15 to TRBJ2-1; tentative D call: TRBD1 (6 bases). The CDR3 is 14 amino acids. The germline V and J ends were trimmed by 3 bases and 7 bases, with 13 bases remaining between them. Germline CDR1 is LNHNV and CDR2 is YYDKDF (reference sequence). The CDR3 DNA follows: TGTGCCACCAGCAGCCGATATACAGGGAATGAGCAGTTCTTC. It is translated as CATSSRYTGNEQFF.

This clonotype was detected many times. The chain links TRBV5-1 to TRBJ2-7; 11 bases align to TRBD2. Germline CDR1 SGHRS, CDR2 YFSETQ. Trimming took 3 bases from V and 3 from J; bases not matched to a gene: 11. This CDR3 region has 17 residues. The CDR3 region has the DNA TGCGCCAGCAGCTCTATGGGACTAGCGGCGGTGGGCTACGAGCAGTACTTC. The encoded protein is CASSSMGLAAVGYEQYF.

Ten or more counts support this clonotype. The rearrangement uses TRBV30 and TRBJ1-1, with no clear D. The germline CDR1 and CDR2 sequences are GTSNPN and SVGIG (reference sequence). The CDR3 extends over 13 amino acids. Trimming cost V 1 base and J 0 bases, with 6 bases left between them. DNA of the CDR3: TGTGCCTGGAGTGACAGCCTGAACACTGAAGCTTTCTTT. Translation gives CAWSDSLNTEAFF.

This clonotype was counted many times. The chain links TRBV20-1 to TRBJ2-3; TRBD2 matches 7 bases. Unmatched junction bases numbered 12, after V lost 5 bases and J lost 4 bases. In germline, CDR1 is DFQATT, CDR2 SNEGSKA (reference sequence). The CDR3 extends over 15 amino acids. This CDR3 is CSAPRLAFPPDTQYF. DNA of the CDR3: TGCAGTGCTCCAAGACTAGCATTCCCCCCAGATACGCAGTATTTT.

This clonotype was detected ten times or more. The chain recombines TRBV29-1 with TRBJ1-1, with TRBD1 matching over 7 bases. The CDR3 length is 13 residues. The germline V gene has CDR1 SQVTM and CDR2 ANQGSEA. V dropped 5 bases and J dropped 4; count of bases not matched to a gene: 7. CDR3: CSVNDREGTEAFF. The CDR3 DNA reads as TGCAGCGTTAACGACAGGGAGGGCACTGAAGCTTTCTTT.

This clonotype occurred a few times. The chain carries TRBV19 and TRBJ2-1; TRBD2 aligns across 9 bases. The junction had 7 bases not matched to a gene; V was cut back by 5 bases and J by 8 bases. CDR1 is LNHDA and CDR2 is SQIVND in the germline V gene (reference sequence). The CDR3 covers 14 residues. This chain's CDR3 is CASSRGLAVDEQFF. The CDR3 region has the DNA TGTGCCAGTAGTCGGGGACTAGCTGTGGATGAGCAGTTCTTC.

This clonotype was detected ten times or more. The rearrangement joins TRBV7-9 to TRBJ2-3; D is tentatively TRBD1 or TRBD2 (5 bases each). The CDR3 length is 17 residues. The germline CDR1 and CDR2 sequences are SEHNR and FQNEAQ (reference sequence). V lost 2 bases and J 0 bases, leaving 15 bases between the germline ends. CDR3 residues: CASSLYTGTASTDTQYF. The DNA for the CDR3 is TGTGCCAGCAGCTTATACACCGGGACGGCGAGCACAGATACGCAGTATTTT.

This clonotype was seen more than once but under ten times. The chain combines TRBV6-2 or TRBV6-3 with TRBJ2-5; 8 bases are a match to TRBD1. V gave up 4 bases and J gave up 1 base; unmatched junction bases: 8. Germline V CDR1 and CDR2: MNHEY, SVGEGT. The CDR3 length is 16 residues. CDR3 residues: CASSSPATGVQETQYF. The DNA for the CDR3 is TGTGCCAGCAGTTCCCCCGCGACAGGGGTCCAAGAGACCCAGTACTTC.

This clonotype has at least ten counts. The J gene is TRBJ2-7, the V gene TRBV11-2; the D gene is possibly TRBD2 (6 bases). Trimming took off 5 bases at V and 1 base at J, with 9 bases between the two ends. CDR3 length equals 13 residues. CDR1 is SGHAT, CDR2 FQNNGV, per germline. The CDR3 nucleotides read TGTGCCAGCAGCGTCGGGAGTTCCTACGAGCAGTACTTC. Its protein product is CASSVGSSYEQYF.

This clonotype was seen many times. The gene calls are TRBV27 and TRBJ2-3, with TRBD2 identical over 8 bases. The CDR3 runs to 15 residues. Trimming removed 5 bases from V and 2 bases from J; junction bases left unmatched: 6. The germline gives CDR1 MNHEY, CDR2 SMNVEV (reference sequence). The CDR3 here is CASSRSGRVTDTQYF. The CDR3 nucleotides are TGTGCCAGCAGTAGAAGCGGGAGAGTCACAGATACGCAGTATTTT.

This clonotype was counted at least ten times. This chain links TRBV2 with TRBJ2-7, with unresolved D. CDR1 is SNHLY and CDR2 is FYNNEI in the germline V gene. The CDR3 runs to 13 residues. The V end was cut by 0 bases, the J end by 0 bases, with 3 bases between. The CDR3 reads CASSEALSYEQYF. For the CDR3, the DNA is TGTGCCAGCAGTGAAGCCCTCTCCTACGAGCAGTACTTC.